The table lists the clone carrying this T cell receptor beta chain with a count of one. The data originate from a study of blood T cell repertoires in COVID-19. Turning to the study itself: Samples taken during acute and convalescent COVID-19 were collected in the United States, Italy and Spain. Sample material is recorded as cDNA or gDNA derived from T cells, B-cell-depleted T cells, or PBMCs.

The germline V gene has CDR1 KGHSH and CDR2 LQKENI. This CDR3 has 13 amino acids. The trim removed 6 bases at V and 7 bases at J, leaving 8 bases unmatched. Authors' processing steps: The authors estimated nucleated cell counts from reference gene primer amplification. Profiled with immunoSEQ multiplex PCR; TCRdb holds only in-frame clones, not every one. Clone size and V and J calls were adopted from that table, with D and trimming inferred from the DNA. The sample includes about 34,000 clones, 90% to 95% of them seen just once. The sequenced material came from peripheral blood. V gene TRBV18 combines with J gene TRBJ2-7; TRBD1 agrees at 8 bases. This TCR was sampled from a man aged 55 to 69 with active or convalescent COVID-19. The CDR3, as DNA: TGTGCCAGCTCGACACAGGGGGTGAGGGAGCAGTACTTC. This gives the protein CASSTQGVREQYF.